The next 11 T cell receptor beta chains were all read from a single sample in a study of CD8+ T cells in alopecia areata listed by TCRdb under 2018. Library creation used the immunoSEQ multiplex PCR assay. For TCR sequencing, RNA was extracted from every sample and reverse transcribed into cDNA to serve as template. Not all clones reach the TCRdb copy of this immuneACCESS table, which keeps in-frame sequences only. Checked studies attribute under half of the gap to unresolved V genes and leave the rest unexplained. Across this sample there are roughly 190,000 clones, with 60% to 70% seen only once. The ten largest clones capture approximately 3.4% of the sample. Reading the label with the study, this specimen's time point is: more than 3 weeks on oral tofacitinib. The treatment or condition label corresponds to: oral pan-JAK inhibitor, 5-10 mg twice daily. The sequencing used CD4+ T cells sorted from blood, collected at week 4, from a patient treated with tofacitinib. These TCRs come from a human donor with alopecia areata.

The chain employs TRBV29-1 and TRBJ2-6, with TRBD1 matching over 8 bases. After removal of 5 bases from V and 1 base from J, the junction contained 1 base not matched to a gene. CDR1 SQVTM and CDR2 ANQGSEA come from the germline V gene. The CDR3 covers 14 residues. CDR3 coding DNA: TGCAGCGTTCGGACAGGGTCTGGGGCCAACGTCCTGACTTTC. Its protein is CSVRTGSGANVLTF.

This clone turned up a few times. The chain employs TRBV23-1 and TRBJ1-5; TRBD1 aligns across 8 bases. TRBV23-1 is recorded as an ORF, its role being uncertain. CDR3 length equals 14 residues. V shed 6 bases and J 5 bases; nucleotides not matched to a gene: 6. The CDR3 DNA is TGCGCCAGCAGCCCGGACAGGGCATATCAGCCCCAGCATTTT. Protein: CASSPDRAYQPQHF.

The chain joins TRBV29-1 to TRBJ2-2, with 7 bases lining up with TRBD1. V lost 4 bases, J lost 5 bases, and 7 bases stayed unmatched. The CDR3 consists of 14 residues. Germline V gene data show CDR1 as SQVTM and CDR2 as ANQGSEA. The CDR3 DNA reads TGCAGCGTTGGGACAACAGGGGCGACCGGGGAGCTGTTTTTT. Its translation is CSVGTTGATGELFF.

The rearrangement links TRBV7-9 to TRBJ2-1; the match to TRBD1 covers 9 bases. This CDR3 has 16 amino acids. V lost 4 bases and J lost 3; bases outside the gene matches: 7. The V gene's germline CDR1 is SEHNR and CDR2 FQNEAQ (reference sequence). CDR3: CASSWTRTGDYNEQFF. CDR3 DNA sequence: TGTGCCAGCAGCTGGACCAGGACAGGGGACTACAATGAGCAGTTCTTC.

The J gene is TRBJ2-1, the V gene TRBV7-2; perhaps TRBD1 as D (5 bases). The CDR3 is 13 residues long. Trimming pared 6 bases from V and 6 bases from J, leaving 12 bases between. CDR1 and CDR2 from the germline V gene are SGHTA and FQGNSA. Here the CDR3 reads CASRGLTANEQFF. The CDR3 nucleotides are TGTGCCAGCAGGGGGCTAACGGCCAATGAGCAGTTCTTC.

This clone came up a few times. V usage is TRBV29-1 and J usage is TRBJ2-4, with D uncertain. The CDR3 extends over 15 amino acids. Germline V lookup: CDR1 SQVTM, CDR2 ANQGSEA. V was cut by 4 bases and J by 1 base, with 14 bases left in between. The CDR3 reads CSVGYGSLAKNIQYF. The CDR3, as DNA: TGCAGCGTTGGTTATGGCAGTTTGGCCAAAAACATTCAGTACTTC.

The chain has TRBV4-1 and TRBJ2-5, with 12 bases fitting TRBD2. The V and J ends lost 1 base and 2 bases, in that order; junction bases with no gene match: 2. The CDR3 runs to 16 residues. From germline, CDR1 is MGHRA and CDR2 YSYEKL. The CDR3 bases are TGCGCCAGCAGCCAAGTAACTAGCGGGGGGCAAGAGACCCAGTACTTC. It yields the protein CASSQVTSGGQETQYF.

J is TRBJ2-3 and V is TRBV11-2; D is unclear. This CDR3 has 12 residues. V lost 4 bases and J lost 3, with 5 bases in between. The germline gives CDR1 SGHAT, CDR2 FQNNGV. The CDR3 loop is CASSWWTDTQYF. CDR3 sequence (DNA): TGTGCCAGCAGCTGGTGGACAGATACGCAGTATTTT.

V and J are TRBV4-3 and TRBJ1-2; D call uncertain. Per the germline V gene, CDR1 is LGHNA and CDR2 is YSLEER. CDR3 length: 15 residues. With 4 bases removed from V and 5 bases from J, the gap between germline ends came to 17 bases. CDR3 bases: TGCGCCAGCAGCCCCGGTGGACGGGATGGATATGGCTACACCTTC. Translated: CASSPGGRDGYGYTF.

Only a few counts were recorded for this clone. The V call is TRBV15, the J call TRBJ1-4, with 10 bases lining up with TRBD1. CDR1 and CDR2 (germline): LNHNV, YYDKDF (reference sequence). This CDR3 is 13 amino acids long. V lost 3 bases, J lost 11 bases, and 3 bases stayed unmatched. DNA for the CDR3: TGTGCCACCAGCAGTGGACAGGGGGACAAACTGTTTTTT. Protein sequence: CATSSGQGDKLFF.

The chain joins TRBV29-1 to TRBJ1-1; D is perhaps TRBD1 (5 bases). The germline CDR1 and CDR2 sequences are SQVTM and ANQGSEA. The germline V and J ends were trimmed by 6 bases and 4 bases, with 18 bases remaining between them. The length of the CDR3 is 14 residues. The CDR3 is CSVRLAGGGTEAFF. CDR3 nucleotides: TGCAGCGTCCGGCTCGCTGGGGGGGGCACTGAAGCTTTCTTT.